This TCR beta chain was obtained from a study of blood T cell repertoires in COVID-19 (dated by TCRdb to the early 2020s). For the wider study: Samples from collaborators originated in the United States, Italy and Spain and spanned both the acute and convalescent phases of COVID-19. The material from the prospective study consisted of cDNA or gDNA derived from T cells, B-cell-depleted T cells, or PBMCs. Deeply sampled blood TCRbeta repertoires from subjects exposed to, actively infected with, or recovered from COVID-19 were included in the dataset. A freely available public database, intended as a resource for researchers studying the immune response to SARS-CoV-2, is where the repertoires were released. Samples were obtained from the ongoing ImmuneRACE study (first 160 participants) and from over 1,000 subjects provided by 6 global collaborators. The sample metadata nearly always contained a de-identified subject ID, COVID-19 status, age in years and sex. Where available, HLA class I and class II types were obtained from metadata supplied by the sample provider rather than from assay-based typing. Broader findings and caveats from the paper: How much clinical and demographic metadata was included differed by source and by participant, and the metadata was provided uncurated.

The immunoSEQ Assay, a bias-controlled multiplex PCR, was used to amplify TCRbeta CDR3 regions from genomic DNA. Per the original workflow: The number of nucleated cells in each sample was estimated by amplification of reference gene primers within the assay. Sequence reads were collapsed and filtered to measure the absolute abundance of every unique TCRbeta CDR3 rearrangement. For each sample, productive Simpson clonality was calculated by taking the square root of Simpson's diversity index across productive rearrangements. TCRdb stores this immuneACCESS table with in-frame sequences only. Part of the clones is absent; in the studies checked, under half of the shortfall reflects unresolved V genes, and no reason is known for the rest. D and trimming were read from the DNA, whereas the V and J calls and clone size are those reported in that table. Across this sample there are under 300,000 clones, with roughly 90% seen only once. The ten largest clones add up to about 2.1% of the sample.

On this clone itself: This clone's antigen is unknown. Base qualities are not provided; no much larger clone lies one nucleotide away.

V is cut back by 4 bases and J by 6 bases, with 12 bases in the junction unmatched. The CDR3 goes from the cysteine to the phenylalanine over 16 residues. Only the CDR3 region is kept as DNA, spanning 48 bases read in frame from base 1. CDR1 and CDR2, looked up from the germline V gene, are LGHNA and YNFKEQ. Participants in the prospective study were aged about 18 to 89 years, lived in 20 to 30 United States geographic areas, and enrolled through a virtual design. In the prospective study, participants were assigned to cohorts based on the clinical history participants reported in a screening survey and a study questionnaire. Each participant in the prospective study had whole blood, serum and a nasopharyngeal or oropharyngeal swab collected by mobile phlebotomists. Participants in the prospective study had the option to provide additional blood draws and questionnaires over a 2-month period. Blood samples from the prospective study were shipped frozen or at room temperature prior to DNA extraction.

This TCR was recovered from a woman in her thirties or forties with acute COVID-19. The sample comprised PBMCs or T cells enriched from blood (not recorded which). This chain joins TRBV4-2 to TRBJ1-5, with 7 bases matching TRBD1. The CDR3 protein: CASSPTLTGVVQPQHF. The nucleotide sequence is TGTGCCAGCAGCCCAACCCTCACAGGGGTGGTTCAGCCCCAGCATTTT.